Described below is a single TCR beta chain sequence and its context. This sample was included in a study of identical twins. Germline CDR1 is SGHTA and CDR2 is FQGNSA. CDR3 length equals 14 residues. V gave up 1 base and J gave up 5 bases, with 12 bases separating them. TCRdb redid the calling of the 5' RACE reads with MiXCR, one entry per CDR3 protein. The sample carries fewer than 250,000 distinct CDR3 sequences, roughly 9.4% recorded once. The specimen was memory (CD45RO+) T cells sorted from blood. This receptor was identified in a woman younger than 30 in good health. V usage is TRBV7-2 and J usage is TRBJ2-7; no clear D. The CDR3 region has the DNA TGTGCCAGCAGCTTAGGGCGGCCCCCAGACGAGCAGTACTTC. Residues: CASSLGRPPDEQYF.